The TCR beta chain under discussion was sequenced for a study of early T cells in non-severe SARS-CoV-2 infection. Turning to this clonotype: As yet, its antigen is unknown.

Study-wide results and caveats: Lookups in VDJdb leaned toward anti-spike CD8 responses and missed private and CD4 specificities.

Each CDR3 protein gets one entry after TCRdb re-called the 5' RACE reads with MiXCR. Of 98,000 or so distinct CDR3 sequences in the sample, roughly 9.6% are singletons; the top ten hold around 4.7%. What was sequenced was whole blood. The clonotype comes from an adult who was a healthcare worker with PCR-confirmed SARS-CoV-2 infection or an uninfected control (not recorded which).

The CDR3 DNA follows: TGTGCCAGCAGTTCCCCCTACGTCTCGGGGACGGGCTACGAGCAGTACTTC. Translating it yields CASSSPYVSGTGYEQYF. V is TRBV12-3 or TRBV12-4 and J is TRBJ2-7, with D perhaps matching TRBD1 or TRBD2 (5 bases each). Trimming stripped 4 bases from V and 3 bases from J, with 22 bases between. The CDR3 covers 17 residues.